The sequence of this T cell receptor beta chain was determined in a study of Ad26.COV2.S vaccination and SARS-CoV-2 variants. Study overall: In the study, Ad26.COV2.S was injected intramuscularly once, or twice 56 days apart. Study conclusions and caveats: Compared with placebo recipients, vaccine recipients had higher spike-specific TCR breadth. After vaccination, substantial breadth of spike-specific CD8+ and CD4+ responses was reported.

Sequenced by immunoSEQ multiplex PCR; TCRdb stores in-frame clones only, minus some. The sample shows 320,000 or so clones, approximately 87% of them seen only once. Remarks on this clone: Its antigen is still unknown.

Regarding treatment: 15 to 20 received Ad26.COV2.S at low or high dose, single or two shots; about 5 received placebo; per-sample allocation not given. Each sample was drawn 63 days after the first injection (of vaccine or placebo). In the vaccine, an Ad26 vector expressed the SARS-CoV-2 spike of the Wuhan strain. This CDR3 is 15 amino acids long. After removal of 5 bases from V and 4 bases from J, the junction contained 8 bases not matched to a gene. The germline V gene has CDR1 MNHEY and CDR2 SVGEGT. The chain uses TRBV6-2 or TRBV6-3 and TRBJ1-2, with TRBD1 matching over 9 bases. This sequence originates from a person between 18 and 60 years old who received the Ad26.COV2.S COVID-19 vaccine or a placebo. The specimen comprised peripheral blood, sampled in a trial of Ad26.COV2.S vaccine versus placebo. CDR3 DNA: TGTGCCAGCAGTCTCGGGACAGGGTTCGTCTATGGCTACACCTTC. Translation: CASSLGTGFVYGYTF.